This T cell receptor (beta chain) is from a study of blood T cells in healthy people across ages (dated by TCRdb to 2013 to 2016). Study-level background: In model experiments, template switching captured roughly one uniquely barcoded TCR beta cDNA molecule for every two T cells. The study measured age-related changes in TCR beta repertoire diversity using deep sequencing normalized with unique cDNA molecular identifiers. The donors were divided into four age groups: young (average around 15 years), middle-aged (approximately 42), aged (about 60) and long-lived (about 90). For two donors (one aged 18 to 30 and one aged 80 or older), the study analyzed two additional independent replicas of 1 million unique cDNA reads from the same blood draw. Paper-wide results and their limitations: Because profiling used bulk unsorted PBMCs, naive and antigen-experienced compartments could not be compared conclusively. Compared with the aged group, the long-lived group had more naive CD4+ T cells, fewer expanded clones and increased TCR diversity, suggesting age selection. The percentage of naive T cells measured by flow cytometry correlated strongly with observed TCR beta diversity. As age increased, observed TCR beta diversity per million T cells dropped in a roughly linear way, and a significant reduction was already evident by age roughly 40. Estimates of total diversity from one million sequenced T cells were regarded as lower bounds and underestimates. Because donor CMV infection status was unknown, age-related changes in expanded clonotypes were potentially confounded.

The library relied on 5' RACE. TCRdb lists the instrument as Illumina HiSeq 2500. A second roughly 7 to 11 cycle PCR used a sample-barcoded 5' primer and a J-beta primer mix. Each TCR beta cDNA molecule received a unique molecular identifier from a template-switch 5' adaptor carrying 12 random nucleotides. Each sample yielded at least 3 million CDR3-containing paired-end reads. First-strand cDNA was synthesized from all RNA with the Mint cDNA synthesis kit, primed by a TRBC-specific oligonucleotide. After uracil-DNA glycosylase treatment, a first 18-cycle PCR used universal primers M1SS and BC2_uni_R on all cDNA. The original methods were these. Each sample was normalized by randomly selecting 1 million high-quality reads, each carrying a distinct molecular identifier. Reads with shared molecular identifiers were discarded instead of being binned into consensus sequences. MiTCR, run with a Q25 quality threshold and the strictest error-elimination algorithm, handled CDR3 identification, clonotype clustering and error correction. A nonparametric unseen species model using Euler transformation provided a lower-bound estimate of total TCR beta diversity. TCRdb trimmed public reads at Q25 via fastp, called clones via MiXCR and kept in-frame beta chains. Duplicate CDR3 protein sequences are folded into a single record with the most common DNA and genes. The V and J calls and clone size come from TCRdb's table, not from the authors' own analysis. The sample table lists more than 900,000 distinct CDR3 sequences, about 29% of them with a count of one. The ten biggest clones cover roughly a tenth of the sample.

V and J lose 0 bases and 5 bases, and a span of 12 bases separates them. The germline V gene encodes CDR1 SGHRS and CDR2 YFSETQ. The CDR3 spans 14 residues, from the cysteine through the phenylalanine. Only CDR3 DNA is held: 42 bases, read in frame from base 1. Ten or more counts support this clonotype. There is no known antigen for this receptor. No base qualities exist here, and no much larger clone lies one base off it. The 35 to 40 donors, aged about 6 to 95 years, were systemically healthy Caucasian individuals from Russia. Each donor gave about 9.8 milliliters of peripheral blood, drawn into EDTA-treated Vacutainer tubes. PBMCs were isolated by Ficoll-Paque density-gradient centrifugation, with at least 6 million obtained per sample. Trizol reagent was used to extract total RNA from PBMCs, with at least 6 micrograms per sample. For every donor, an aliquot of PBMCs went through flow cytometry to measure the percentages of naive CD45RAhigh/CD27high T cells.

This sample also belongs to another study, concerning T cells of mothers and their children. The second paper states: Nine systemically healthy Caucasian individuals served as donors, namely three mothers together with their six children. cDNA synthesis used all of the extracted RNA, with roughly 1.5 ug of RNA in each 15 ul reaction. In the second PCR, sample barcodes and 2-4 random nucleotides were introduced via the M1S primer. Over 10 million TCR beta CDR3 reads came from each mother, compared with around 3 million reads from each child. Thymic selection similarly shapes TCR recombination output in related and unrelated pairs, with minor effect from inherited differences. Normalized repertoire overlap in related mother-child pairs was always slightly higher than in unrelated mother-child pairs, but the difference was never significant. No persistent microchimeric T cell clones were detected, at a sensitivity of roughly 100 clones per million clonotypes. In the study, deep NGS was used to compare the TCR beta repertoires of mothers and children, and features distinguishing related mother-child pairs from unrelated individuals were sought. On average, the children were roughly 11 +/- 4 years old, while the mothers were 40 +/- 4 years old. After adapter ligation with NEBNext reagents, the libraries were sequenced on Illumina HiSeq 2000 with 100+100 nt paired-end reads. To prevent cross-contamination, the mother and child libraries were prepared a month apart and were sequenced in separate runs. Between roughly 500,000 and 2,300,000 distinct TCR beta clonotypes were identified per donor. Naive TCR beta clonotypes were estimated from low-frequency clonotypes matched to each donor's FACS-determined naive share, without sorting.

The receptor chain draws on TRBV5-1 and TRBJ2-7; the D segment may tentatively be TRBD1 or TRBD2, each giving 6 matched bases. Material for sequencing was blood. The origin of this receptor is a woman in her forties in good health. The CDR3 in this case is CASSLAPGADEQYF. The base sequence is TGCGCCAGCAGCTTGGCCCCGGGGGCCGACGAGCAGTACTTC.